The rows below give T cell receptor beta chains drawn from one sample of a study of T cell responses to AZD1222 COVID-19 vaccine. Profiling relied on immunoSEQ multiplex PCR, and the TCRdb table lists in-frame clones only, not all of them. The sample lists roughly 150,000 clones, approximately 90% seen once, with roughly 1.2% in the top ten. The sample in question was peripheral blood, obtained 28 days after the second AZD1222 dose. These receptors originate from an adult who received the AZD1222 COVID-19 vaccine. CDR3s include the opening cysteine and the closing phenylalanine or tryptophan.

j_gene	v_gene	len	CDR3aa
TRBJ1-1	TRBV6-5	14	CASSYSAGRAEAFF
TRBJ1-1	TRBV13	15	CASSSISTMNTEAFF
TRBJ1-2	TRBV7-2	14	CASSLEGRTYGYTF
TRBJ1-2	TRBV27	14	CASRLQGADYGYTF
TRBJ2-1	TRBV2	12	CASHTGGNEQFF
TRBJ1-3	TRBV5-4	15	CASSLQGGPGNTIYF
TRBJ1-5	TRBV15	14	CATSSLLGEQPQHF
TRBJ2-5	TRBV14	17	CASSQALARKIQETQYF
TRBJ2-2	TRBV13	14	CASSLAPNTGELFF
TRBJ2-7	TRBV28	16	CASSLSQGRSSYEQYF
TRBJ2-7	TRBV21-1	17	CASSKKGGWQGRSEQYF
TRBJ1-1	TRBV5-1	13	CASSYRQNTEAFF
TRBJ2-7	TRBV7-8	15	CASSSEGQRSYEQYF
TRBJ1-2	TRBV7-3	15	CASSPATTGVHGYTF
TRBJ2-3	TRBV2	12	CASSERGGTQYF
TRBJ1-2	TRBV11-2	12	CASRDSYYGYTF
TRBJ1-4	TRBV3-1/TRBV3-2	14	CASSQDLGGEKLFF
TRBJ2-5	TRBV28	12	CASSLSYETQYF
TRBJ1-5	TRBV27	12	CASSLFGQPQHF
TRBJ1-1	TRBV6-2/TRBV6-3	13	CASSYTRNTEAFF
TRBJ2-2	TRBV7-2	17	CASSLVGRGADTGELFF
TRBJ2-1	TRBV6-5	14	CASSYRTGYNEQFF
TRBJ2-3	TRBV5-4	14	CASSMTGNTDTQYF
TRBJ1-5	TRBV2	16	CASSGDRDPGNQPQHF
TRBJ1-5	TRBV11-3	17	CASRLQLQGNSNQPQHF
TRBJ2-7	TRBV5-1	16	CASSSKLAGGTYEQYF
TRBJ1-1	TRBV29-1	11	CSVGLDSEAFF
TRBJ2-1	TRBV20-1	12	CSASWGGGEQFF
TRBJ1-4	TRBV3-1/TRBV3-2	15	CASSQGGSPNEKLFF
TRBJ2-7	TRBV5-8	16	CASSFGTSGKTYEQYF
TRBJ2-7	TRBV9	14	CASSPRMQAYEQYF
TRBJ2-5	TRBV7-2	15	CASSFWTGGGETQYF
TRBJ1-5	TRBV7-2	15	CASTAGTGPPQPQHF
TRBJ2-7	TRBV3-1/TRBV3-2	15	CASSQFTGTAGSLYF
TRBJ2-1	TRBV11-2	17	CASSLGLREREDNEQFF
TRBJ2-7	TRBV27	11	CAISQGNEQYF
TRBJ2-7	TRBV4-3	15	CASSQVAQGKNEQYF
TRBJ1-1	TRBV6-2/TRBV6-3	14	CASSYITPNTEAFF
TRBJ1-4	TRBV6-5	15	CASSISGTDREKLFF
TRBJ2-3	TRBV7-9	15	CASSRLAGDTDTQYF
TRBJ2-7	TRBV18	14	CASSPGGPAYEQYF
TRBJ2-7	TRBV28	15	CASSLFPGTTYEQYF
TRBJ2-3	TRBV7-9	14	CASSFAGSTDTQYF
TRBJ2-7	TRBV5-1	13	CASSLLTSGEQYF
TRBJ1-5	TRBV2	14	CASSDSQGNQPQHF
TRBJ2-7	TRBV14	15	CASSRPGAGLYEQYF
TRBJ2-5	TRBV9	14	CASSALATQETQYF
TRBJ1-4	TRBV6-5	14	CASSSSLSNEKLFF
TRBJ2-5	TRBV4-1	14	CASSLSSVQETQYF